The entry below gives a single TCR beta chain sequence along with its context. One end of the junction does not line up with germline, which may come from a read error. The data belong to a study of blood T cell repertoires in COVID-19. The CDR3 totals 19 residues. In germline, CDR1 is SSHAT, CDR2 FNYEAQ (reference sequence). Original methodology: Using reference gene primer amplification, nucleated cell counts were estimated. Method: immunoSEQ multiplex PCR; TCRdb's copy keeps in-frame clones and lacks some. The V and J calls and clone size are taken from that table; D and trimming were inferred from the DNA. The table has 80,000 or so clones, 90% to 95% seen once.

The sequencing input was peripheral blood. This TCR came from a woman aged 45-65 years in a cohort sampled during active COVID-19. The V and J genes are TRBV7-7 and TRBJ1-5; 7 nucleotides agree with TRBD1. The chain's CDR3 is CASSLAHGTDPYSNQPQHF. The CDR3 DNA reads TGTGCTAGCAGCTTAGCCCACGGGACAGACCCCTATAGCAATCAGCCCCAGCATTTT.